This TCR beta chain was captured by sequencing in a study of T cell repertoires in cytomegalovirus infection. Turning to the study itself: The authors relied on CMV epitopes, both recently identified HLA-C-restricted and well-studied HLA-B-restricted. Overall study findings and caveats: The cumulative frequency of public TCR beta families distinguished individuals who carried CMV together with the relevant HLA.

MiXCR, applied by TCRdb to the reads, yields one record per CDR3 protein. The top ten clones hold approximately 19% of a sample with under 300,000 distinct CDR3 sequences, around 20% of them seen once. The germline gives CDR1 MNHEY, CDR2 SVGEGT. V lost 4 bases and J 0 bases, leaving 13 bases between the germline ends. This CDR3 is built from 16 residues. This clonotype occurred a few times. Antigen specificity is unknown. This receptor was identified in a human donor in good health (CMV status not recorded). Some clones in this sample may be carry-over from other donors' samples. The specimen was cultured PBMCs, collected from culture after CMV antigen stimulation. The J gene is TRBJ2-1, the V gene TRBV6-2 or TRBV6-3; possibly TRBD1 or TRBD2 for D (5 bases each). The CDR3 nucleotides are TGTGCCAGCAGTTTGACCGGGACCCTCTCCTACAATGAGCAGTTCTTC. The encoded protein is CASSLTGTLSYNEQFF.